A selection of T cell receptor beta chains follows, all from one sample in a study of long-term antiretroviral therapy in people with HIV. TCRdb's copy holds only in-frame clones and misses some; the assay was immunoSEQ multiplex PCR. The sample holds 30,000 or so clones, 80% to 90% seen once. Sequenced here: unsorted PBMCs, sampled 0.8 years before starting antiretroviral therapy. The receptor set was obtained from a man between 18 and 29 years old with HIV. CDR3s include the opening cysteine and the closing phenylalanine or tryptophan. D genes are given only for firm matches. Size values are once, few and many counts, or a class for expanded clones, and some rows have none.

J gene: TRBJ2-1
D gene: TRBD2
clone size: -
CDR3 length: 15
V gene: TRBV5-3
CDR3 DNA: TGTGCCAGAAGCAGGTCTAGCGGGAGCCTTAATGAGCAGTTCTTC
CDR3 protein: CARSRSSGSLNEQFF

J gene: TRBJ1-4
D gene: -
clone size: -
CDR3 length: 14
V gene: TRBV5-1
CDR3 DNA: TGCGCCAGCAGCCCCGGGGGTGTAGGGGAAAAACTGTTTTTT
CDR3 protein: CASSPGGVGEKLFF

J gene: TRBJ2-5
D gene: TRBD1
clone size: -
CDR3 length: 15
V gene: TRBV5-5
CDR3 DNA: TGTGCCAGCAGCTTGGGACAGGGAAGGGTAGAGACCCAGTACTTC
CDR3 protein: CASSLGQGRVETQYF

J gene: TRBJ2-3
D gene: -
clone size: -
CDR3 length: 13
V gene: TRBV7-9
CDR3 DNA: TGTGCCAGCAGCAAGCCAGGGTCAGATACGCAGTATTTT
CDR3 protein: CASSKPGSDTQYF

J gene: TRBJ2-6
D gene: TRBD2
clone size: -
CDR3 length: 18
V gene: TRBV2
CDR3 DNA: TGTGCCAGCAGTGAAAGGCTAGCGGGAGGGCGGGGGGCCAACGTCCTGACTTTC
CDR3 protein: CASSERLAGGRGANVLTF

J gene: TRBJ1-1
D gene: -
clone size: once
CDR3 length: 14
V gene: TRBV9
CDR3 DNA: TGTGCCAGCAGCGTAAGGGCAGTGAACACTGAAGCTTTCTTT
CDR3 protein: CASSVRAVNTEAFF

J gene: TRBJ1-1
D gene: -
clone size: -
CDR3 length: 14
V gene: TRBV9
CDR3 DNA: TGTGCCAGCAGCGTCCATGGCGGGGGCACTGAAGCTTTCTTT
CDR3 protein: CASSVHGGGTEAFF

J gene: TRBJ2-1
D gene: -
clone size: once
CDR3 length: 13
V gene: TRBV5-1
CDR3 DNA: TGCGCCAGCAGCCCCGGACAGAACAATGAGCAGTTCTTC
CDR3 protein: CASSPGQNNEQFF

J gene: TRBJ1-1
D gene: -
clone size: -
CDR3 length: 15
V gene: TRBV10-3
CDR3 DNA: TGTGCCATCATGGGATCCCGAGGTGATGACACTGAAGCTTTCTTT
CDR3 protein: CAIMGSRGDDTEAFF

J gene: TRBJ2-1
D gene: -
clone size: -
CDR3 length: 14
V gene: TRBV6-1
CDR3 DNA: TGTGCCAGCACCTTACAAAGTTGGGGCGATGAGCAGTTCTTC
CDR3 protein: CASTLQSWGDEQFF

J gene: TRBJ2-7
D gene: -
clone size: -
CDR3 length: 14
V gene: TRBV5-6
CDR3 DNA: TGTGCCAGCAGCTTGCTATCTTACTCCTACGAGCAGTACTTC
CDR3 protein: CASSLLSYSYEQYF

J gene: TRBJ2-2
D gene: TRBD1
clone size: -
CDR3 length: 13
V gene: TRBV18
CDR3 DNA: TGTGCCAGCTCACGGACAGGAACCGGGGAGCTGTTTTTT
CDR3 protein: CASSRTGTGELFF

J gene: TRBJ1-1
D gene: -
clone size: -
CDR3 length: 15
V gene: TRBV5-1
CDR3 DNA: TGCGCCAGCAGTCCGTCCGGGGGTCTAACCACTGAAGCTTTCTTT
CDR3 protein: CASSPSGGLTTEAFF

J gene: TRBJ2-3
D gene: -
clone size: -
CDR3 length: 14
V gene: TRBV11-2
CDR3 DNA: TGTGCCAGCAGCCGCGCGGGGAGCACAGATACGCAGTATTTT
CDR3 protein: CASSRAGSTDTQYF

J gene: TRBJ2-2
D gene: TRBD1
clone size: -
CDR3 length: 14
V gene: TRBV27
CDR3 DNA: TGTGCCATCGGGACAGGGGGCTACACCGGGGAGCTGTTTTTT
CDR3 protein: CAIGTGGYTGELFF

J gene: TRBJ1-2
D gene: -
clone size: -
CDR3 length: 15
V gene: TRBV4-1
CDR3 DNA: TGCGCCAGCAGTCGAGTCTTGACCCGGGAGGGCGGCTACACCTTC
CDR3 protein: CASSRVLTREGGYTF

J gene: TRBJ2-1
D gene: -
clone size: once
CDR3 length: 14
V gene: TRBV7-9
CDR3 DNA: TGTGCCAGCAGTTTTAGGGCAGGATCGAATGAGCAGTTCTTC
CDR3 protein: CASSFRAGSNEQFF

J gene: TRBJ2-7
D gene: -
clone size: -
CDR3 length: 12
V gene: TRBV30
CDR3 DNA: TGTGCCTGGAGACCCTACTCCTACGAGCAGTACTTC
CDR3 protein: CAWRPYSYEQYF

J gene: TRBJ1-2
D gene: TRBD1
clone size: -
CDR3 length: 15
V gene: TRBV6-5
CDR3 DNA: TGTGCCAGCAGTTCCTGGGACAGACCTAACTATGGCTACACCTTC
CDR3 protein: CASSSWDRPNYGYTF

J gene: TRBJ1-1
D gene: TRBD1
clone size: -
CDR3 length: 12
V gene: TRBV30
CDR3 DNA: TGTGCCTGGAGCACAGGGGTAACTGAAGCTTTCTTT
CDR3 protein: CAWSTGVTEAFF

J gene: TRBJ1-5
D gene: -
clone size: -
CDR3 length: 14
V gene: TRBV4-3
CDR3 DNA: TGCGCCAGCAGCCAGGGCCATAGCAATCAGCCCCAGCATTTT
CDR3 protein: CASSQGHSNQPQHF

J gene: TRBJ1-1
D gene: -
clone size: -
CDR3 length: 11
V gene: TRBV20-1
CDR3 DNA: TGCAGTGCACACTCTGGTACTGAAGCTTTCTTT
CDR3 protein: CSAHSGTEAFF

J gene: TRBJ2-7
D gene: -
clone size: few
CDR3 length: 11
V gene: TRBV11-2
CDR3 DNA: TGTGCCAGCAGCGGGGCCTACGAGCAGTACTTC
CDR3 protein: CASSGAYEQYF

J gene: TRBJ2-7
D gene: -
clone size: -
CDR3 length: 14
V gene: TRBV28
CDR3 DNA: TGTGCCAGCAGTATGGCAGGGACCCCCTACGAGCAGTACTTC
CDR3 protein: CASSMAGTPYEQYF

J gene: TRBJ2-7
D gene: TRBD1
clone size: -
CDR3 length: 14
V gene: TRBV5-8
CDR3 DNA: TGTGCCAGCAGCCCAACAGGGGAACTCTACGAGCAGTACTTC
CDR3 protein: CASSPTGELYEQYF

J gene: TRBJ1-1
D gene: -
clone size: -
CDR3 length: 12
V gene: TRBV7-9
CDR3 DNA: TGTGCCAGCAGCCCCCCCCTGGGTGAAGCTTTCTTT
CDR3 protein: CASSPPLGEAFF

J gene: TRBJ2-5
D gene: TRBD2
clone size: -
CDR3 length: 15
V gene: TRBV9
CDR3 DNA: TGTGCCAGCAGCCTGAGTAGCGGGCGACAAGAGACCCAGTACTTC
CDR3 protein: CASSLSSGRQETQYF

J gene: TRBJ1-4
D gene: TRBD1
clone size: -
CDR3 length: 16
V gene: TRBV18
CDR3 DNA: TGTGCCAGCTCACCATCTACAGGGGAGTCGGGTGAAAAACTGTTTTTT
CDR3 protein: CASSPSTGESGEKLFF